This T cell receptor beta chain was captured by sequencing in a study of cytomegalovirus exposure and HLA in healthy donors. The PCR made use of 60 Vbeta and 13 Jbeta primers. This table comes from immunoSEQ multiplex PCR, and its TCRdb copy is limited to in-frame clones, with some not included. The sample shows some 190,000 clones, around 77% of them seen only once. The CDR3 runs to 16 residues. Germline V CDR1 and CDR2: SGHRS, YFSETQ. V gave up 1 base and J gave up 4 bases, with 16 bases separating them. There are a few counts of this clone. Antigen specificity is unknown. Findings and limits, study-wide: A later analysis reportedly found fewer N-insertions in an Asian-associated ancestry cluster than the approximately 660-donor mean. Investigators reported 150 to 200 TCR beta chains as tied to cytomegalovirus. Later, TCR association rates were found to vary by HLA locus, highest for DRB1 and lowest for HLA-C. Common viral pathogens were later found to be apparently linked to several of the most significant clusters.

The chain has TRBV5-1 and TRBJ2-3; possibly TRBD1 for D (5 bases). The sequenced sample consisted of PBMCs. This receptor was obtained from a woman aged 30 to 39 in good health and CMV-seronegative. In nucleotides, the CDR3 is TGCGCCAGCAGCTTGACAGGCAGATCGTTTCCAGATACGCAGTATTTT. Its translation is CASSLTGRSFPDTQYF.